Each of the 2 T cell receptor beta chains below was sequenced from the same sample in a study of CD8 T cells in Susac syndrome. RNA, at roughly 0.45 to 1 ug, was reverse transcribed with random hexamers. TCRdb passed the immunoSEQ multiplex PCR reads through MiXCR, listing each CDR3 protein once. This table has about 240,000 distinct CDR3 sequences, roughly 95% appearing once. Input material: CD4+ T cells from PBMCs. These receptors all stem from a human donor with Susac syndrome.

The rearrangement links TRBV24-1 to TRBJ2-1; 11 bases align to TRBD2. Germline CDR1 is KGHDR and CDR2 is SFDVKD. The CDR3 extends over 18 amino acids. V gave up 0 bases and J gave up 5 bases; unmatched junction bases: 8. The CDR3: CATSDLQTSGTLDNEQFF. The DNA of the CDR3 is TGTGCCACCAGTGATTTGCAGACTAGCGGGACACTGGACAATGAGCAGTTCTTC.

In nucleotides, the CDR3 is TGCAGTGGCGGACAGGTGAACACTGAAGCTTTCTTT. Translated, it gives CSGGQVNTEAFF. The chain carries TRBV20-1 and TRBJ1-1; TRBD1 aligns across 7 bases. From germline, CDR1 is DFQATT and CDR2 SNEGSKA (reference sequence). J was trimmed by 0 bases and V by 7 bases; bases with no gene match: 2. There are 12 residues in the CDR3.